Below, one TCR beta chain is given with its context. What it binds is unknown. The data stem from a study of vaccination and CD4 T cells after COVID-19. Background on the study: It was a median about 99 days after diagnosis, with a range of 35 to 161, that post-COVID samples were drawn.

Germline CDR1 and CDR2: SQVTM and ANQGSEA. The CDR3 is 12 residues long. Sequenced with the Oncomine TCR Beta short-read assay was DNA taken from cultured CD4+ T cells. Once CD4+ T cells had been cultured, genomic DNA was extracted from them. TCRdb recomputed calls from the PCR reads with MiXCR, one row per CDR3 protein. The sample lists 9,500 to 15,000 distinct CDR3 sequences, 50% occurring once. Noted treatment: roughly 10-day PBMC culture with coronavirus spike peptide pools or control peptides (ViraFEST assay). The rearrangement joins TRBV29-1 to TRBJ2-3, with D perhaps matching TRBD1 or TRBD2 (6 bases each). The sequencing sample was made of CD4+ T cells from blood, cultured in vitro. The TCR originated in a human donor who had recovered from COVID-19. The CDR3 DNA sequence: TGCAGTTATGGAGGGGGAACAGATACGCAGTATTTT. It translates to CSYGGGTDTQYF.